What follows are 32 T cell receptor beta chains derived from one specimen sequenced in a study of blood T cells in healthy people across ages. It was with a sample-barcoded 5' primer and a J-beta primer mix that a second PCR of about 7 to 12 cycles was run. TCRdb called the 5' RACE reads again in MiXCR, with one record for every CDR3 protein. The table lists some 1.7 million distinct CDR3 sequences, roughly 27% of them singletons. Specimen: blood. The receptors were sampled from a woman in her thirties in good health.

J is TRBJ2-1 and V is TRBV3-1, with TRBD1 identical over 7 bases. CDR1 LGHDT and CDR2 YNNKEL come from the germline V gene (reference sequence). V shed 0 bases and J 12 bases; nucleotides not matched to a gene: 5. There are 13 residues in the CDR3. CDR3 sequence: CASSQEVRDRQFF. The CDR3 region has the DNA TGTGCCAGCAGCCAAGAAGTTCGGGACAGGCAGTTCTTC.

This clonotype was counted at least ten times. The V and J genes are TRBV4-1 and TRBJ2-6, with no clear D. Germline CDR1 MGHRA, CDR2 YSYEKL. The germline V and J ends were trimmed by 4 bases and 4 bases, with 14 bases remaining between them. The CDR3 has 16 amino acids. In nucleotides, the CDR3 is TGCGCCAGCAGCCTCCTCGCAGGTCCCGGGGCCAACGTCCTGACTTTC. This encodes CASSLLAGPGANVLTF.

The chain joins TRBV2 to TRBJ2-7, with D perhaps matching TRBD2 (5 bases). The CDR3 is 15 amino acids. Trimming removed 0 bases at V and 7 bases at J, with 16 bases between. Per the germline V gene, CDR1 is SNHLY and CDR2 is FYNNEI. In DNA, the CDR3 is TGTGCCAGCAGTGAAGCGGCCCTAGCCTCGGTTGAGCAGTACTTC. This sequence encodes CASSEAALASVEQYF. Based on the CDR3 plus reference TRBV2 and TRBJ2-7, the full variable domain is EPEVTQTPSHQVTQMGQEVILRCVPISNHLYFYWYRQILGQKVEFLVSFYNNEISEKSEIFDDQFSVERPDGSNFTLKIRSTKLEDSAMYFCASSEAALASVEQYFGPGTRLTVT.

This clonotype was seen only once. An end of the junction differs from the germline gene, which may be a read error. The genes are TRBV2 and TRBJ1-1, with a possible D match to TRBD1 (6 bases). The V gene's germline CDR1 is SNHLY and CDR2 FYNNEI. This CDR3 region has 13 residues. The CDR3 here is CTSSQQGRTEAFF. The DNA of the CDR3 is TGTACCAGCAGCCAACAGGGTCGCACTGAAGCTTTCTTT.

V gene TRBV20-1 combines with J gene TRBJ1-2, with D uncertain. This CDR3 has 12 residues. V was pared by 3 bases and J by 4 bases, with 9 bases between. Germline V gives CDR1 DFQATT, CDR2 SNEGSKA (reference sequence). CDR3 DNA: TGCAGTGCTAGTACCAGGTCCTATGGCTACACCTTC. The encoded protein is CSASTRSYGYTF.

This clonotype was counted at least ten times. This chain connects TRBV7-7 to TRBJ2-5, with D perhaps given as TRBD1 or TRBD2 (5 bases each). V lost 5 bases and J 5 bases, leaving 9 bases between the germline ends. CDR3 length: 12 residues. The germline gives CDR1 SSHAT, CDR2 FNYEAQ (reference sequence). CDR3 region: CASSTEGETQYF. In DNA form, the CDR3 reads TGTGCCAGCAGCACTGAGGGGGAGACCCAGTACTTC.

This clonotype was picked up a small number of times. The CDR3: CASSEAGGPKETQYF. The CDR3 coding sequence is TGTGCCAGCAGTGAAGCGGGAGGGCCGAAAGAGACCCAGTACTTC. The rearrangement links TRBV12-3 or TRBV12-4 to TRBJ2-5; 10 bases agree with TRBD2. This CDR3 comprises 15 residues. J lost 3 bases, V lost 5 bases, and 6 bases had no gene match.

The sample holds many counts of this clonotype. The CDR3 nucleotides are TGTGCCAGCAGTTACCAAAATCTGAACAGAAATGAGCAGTTCTTC. This sequence encodes CASSYQNLNRNEQFF. The rearrangement joins TRBV6-2 or TRBV6-3 to TRBJ2-1; D call uncertain. Germline lookup yields CDR1 MNHEY and CDR2 SVGEGT. Trimming took 2 bases from V and 7 from J, leaving 15 bases between them. The CDR3 is 15 amino acids.

Only a few counts were recorded for this clonotype. V gene TRBV27 combines with J gene TRBJ1-2; 7 nucleotides match TRBD1. CDR3 size: 17 residues. Trimming cost V 6 bases and J 0 bases; bases outside gene matches: 13. Germline V CDR1 and CDR2: MNHEY, SMNVEV (reference sequence). CDR3 DNA sequence: TGTGCCAGCAGCCGGAAAGACCCGGGACAGTCTAACTATGGCTACACCTTC. Protein sequence: CASSRKDPGQSNYGYTF.

CDR3 protein: CASSLLGEFGELFF. DNA for the CDR3: TGTGCCAGCAGCTTGCTAGGAGAATTTGGGGAGCTGTTTTTT. The V gene is TRBV7-2, the J gene TRBJ2-2; no firm D call. Per the germline V gene, CDR1 is SGHTA and CDR2 is FQGNSA. Trimming removed 3 bases at V and 8 bases at J, with 13 bases between. The CDR3 is 14 amino acids.

The chain joins TRBV20-1 to TRBJ2-4; D ambiguous. Near its end, the DNA agrees better with TRBJ2-7, so the J call may be wrong. CDR1 and CDR2 from the germline V gene are DFQATT and SNEGSKA (reference sequence). This CDR3 is 12 amino acids long. In DNA, the CDR3 is TGCAGTGCTACATACAGTGCCTACGAGCAGTACTTC. This sequence encodes CSATYSAYEQYF.

The chain joins TRBV27 to TRBJ2-3, with unresolved D. CDR3 length: 12 residues. Trimming took 6 bases from V and 1 from J, leaving 5 bases between them. Germline V gene lookup returns CDR1 MNHEY and CDR2 SMNVEV (reference sequence). The CDR3 DNA reads as TGTGCCAGCAGGACCCGCACAGATACGCAGTATTTT. Translating gives CASRTRTDTQYF.

The DNA of the CDR3 is TGTGCCTGTAGCTCCTTGGGGCTAGCGGGAGACGAGCAGTTCTTC. The encoded protein is CACSSLGLAGDEQFF. J is TRBJ2-1 and V is TRBV9, with 10 bases aligning to TRBD2. V trimming: 10 bases; J trimming: 10 bases; junction bases outside the gene matches: 17. Germline V lookup: CDR1 SGDLS, CDR2 YYNGEE. The CDR3 totals 15 residues. The full variable domain, with the rest looked up from reference TRBV9 and TRBJ2-1, is DSGVTQTPKHLITATGQRVTLRCSPRSGDLSVYWYQQSLDQGLQFLIQYYNGEERAKGNILERFSAQQFPDLHSELNLSSLELGDSALYFCACSSLGLAGDEQFFGPGTRLTVL.

The sample holds many counts of this clonotype. J is TRBJ2-4 and V is TRBV20-1, with 8 nucleotides matching TRBD2. The V gene's germline CDR1 is DFQATT and CDR2 SNEGSKA (reference sequence). This CDR3 spans 17 amino acids. V gave up 2 bases and J gave up 0 bases; unmatched junction bases: 9. The CDR3 reads CSARPSLADIAKNIQYF. The CDR3 nucleotides read TGCAGTGCTAGACCGTCACTAGCGGATATAGCCAAAAACATTCAGTACTTC.

In its sample, this clonotype was seen many times. The V gene is TRBV29-1, the J gene TRBJ1-4; 7 bases are a match to TRBD1. In germline, CDR1 is SQVTM, CDR2 ANQGSEA. The CDR3 is 13 residues long. Unmatched junction bases numbered 4, after V lost 4 bases and J lost 5 bases. The DNA for the CDR3 is TGCAGCGTTGGCAGGGGGAGGAATGAAAAACTGTTTTTT. It translates to CSVGRGRNEKLFF.

This rearrangement joins TRBV12-3 or TRBV12-4 to TRBJ1-6; TRBD1 aligns across 8 bases. The CDR3 spans 14 residues. The V gene end was trimmed by 2 bases and the J gene end by 9 bases; junction bases not matched to a gene: 3. The CDR3 reads CASSLQGASSPLHF. As DNA, the CDR3 is TGTGCCAGCAGTTTACAGGGGGCGAGTTCACCCCTCCACTTT.

Of note for this clonotype: This may stem from a read error, because a much larger clone lies one nucleotide away. The rearrangement links TRBV5-6 to TRBJ2-5; D might be TRBD1 (6 bases). The end of the DNA is better explained by TRBJ2-1, so the J call may be wrong. Germline CDR1 SGHDT, CDR2 YYEEEE. The CDR3 runs to 14 residues. Written as DNA, the CDR3 is TGTGCCAGCAGACCGACCGGAGAGGGGGAGACCCAGTTCTTC. Its protein is CASRPTGEGETQFF.

This clonotype was detected once. This chain connects TRBV28 to TRBJ2-1; TRBD2 is a possible D gene (7 bases). With 7 bases removed from V and 9 bases from J, the gap between germline ends came to 16 bases. This CDR3 contains 13 residues. Germline CDR1 is MDHEN and CDR2 is SYDVKM. The CDR3 coding sequence is TGTGCCAGCATCCCTGGGGGGGGCCGTGAGCAGTTCTTC. This translates into CASIPGGGREQFF.

The V and J genes are TRBV10-3 and TRBJ2-3, with D possibly TRBD2 on 6 matching bases. CDR1 is ENHRY and CDR2 is SYGVKD in the germline V gene. The CDR3 totals 16 residues. V was clipped by 4 bases and J by 2 bases, with 16 bases between them. Written as DNA, the CDR3 is TGTGCCATCAGTGGCGGGGCGGAACGAAACACAGATACGCAGTATTTT. This encodes CAISGGAERNTDTQYF.

This clonotype is a singleton in its sample. The CDR3 does not end in the conserved phenylalanine or tryptophan, so this is likely a read error. This rearrangement joins TRBV5-5 to TRBJ2-7, with D possibly matching TRBD1 (6 bases). Trimming removed 2 bases at V and 7 bases at J, with 7 bases between. Germline lookup yields CDR1 SGHKS and CDR2 YYEKEE (reference sequence). The CDR3 sequence is 11 residues long. For the CDR3, the DNA is TGTGCCAGCAGCTTCAGGGGAGAGCAGTACTTG. It translates to CASSFRGEQYL.

The V gene is TRBV4-2, the J gene TRBJ2-1; tentatively, D is TRBD1 or TRBD2 (6 bases each). V lost 1 base and J lost 2, with 12 bases in between. This CDR3 is 16 amino acids long. Germline loops: CDR1 LGHNA, CDR2 YNFKEQ. In nucleotides, the CDR3 is TGTGCCAGCAGCCAAGGGGGGGCACGGACCTACAATGAGCAGTTCTTC. Encoded protein: CASSQGGARTYNEQFF.

This clonotype was recorded a few times. The chain recombines TRBV19 with TRBJ2-1; no definite D call. Germline assignment: CDR1 LNHDA and CDR2 SQIVND (reference sequence). Deletions cut 6 bases from V and 5 bases from J, with 5 bases between. This CDR3 comprises 11 residues. CDR3 sequence (DNA): TGTGCCAGTAGGCAGGACAATGAGCAGTTCTTC. This translates into CASRQDNEQFF.

The chain has TRBV7-9 and TRBJ2-1; 9 nucleotides agree with TRBD2. CDR3 length: 15 amino acids. V lost 6 bases and J lost 11; bases outside the gene matches: 14. Germline V CDR1 and CDR2: SEHNR, FQNEAQ (reference sequence). The CDR3 nucleotides are TGTGCCAGCAGGGATAGCGGGGGTGGCTTTTTTAAGCAGTTCTTC. This sequence encodes CASRDSGGGFFKQFF.

This clonotype has just one count. A junction boundary mismatches the germline segment, possibly from a read error. The chain joins TRBV7-2 to TRBJ2-7; TRBD2 matches 8 bases. Germline CDR1 SGHTA, CDR2 FQGNSA. The CDR3 contains 14 residues. This chain's CDR3 is CASGFGTSSYEQYF. CDR3 sequence (DNA): TGTGCCAGCGGCTTCGGGACTAGCTCCTACGAGCAGTACTTC. Looking up the rest from reference TRBV7-2 and TRBJ2-7 gives the full variable domain: GAGVSQSPSNKVTEKGKDVELRCDPISGHTALYWYRQSLGQGLEFLIYFQGNSAPDKSGLPSDRFSAERTGGSVSTLTIQRTQQEDSAVYLCASGFGTSSYEQYFGPGTRLTVT.

The sample holds a few counts of this clonotype. The CDR3 loop reads CASKEGNSGANVLTF. The CDR3 DNA reads TGTGCCAGCAAAGAGGGGAACTCTGGGGCCAACGTCCTGACTTTC. The chain has TRBV6-5 and TRBJ2-6; the D gene could be TRBD1 or TRBD2 (5 bases each). Germline assignment: CDR1 MNHEY and CDR2 SVGAGI. CDR3 size: 15 residues. V lost 7 bases and J lost 0, with 10 bases in between.

V usage is TRBV12-3 or TRBV12-4 and J usage is TRBJ1-4; D might be TRBD1 (6 bases). The germline V and J ends were trimmed by 7 bases and 6 bases, with 9 bases remaining between them. The CDR3 is 12 amino acids. CDR3: CASTKGDEKLFF. CDR3 in DNA: TGTGCCAGCACTAAGGGGGATGAAAAACTGTTTTTT.

This sequence joins TRBV29-1 and TRBJ2-5; D might be TRBD2 (6 bases). The CDR3 length is 13 residues. Trimming took off 4 bases at V and 5 bases at J, with 14 bases between the two ends. The germline CDR1 and CDR2 sequences are SQVTM and ANQGSEA. The DNA of the CDR3 is TGCAGCGTTGTGGGTGCGGGAAGGGAGACCCAGTACTTC. Its translation is CSVVGAGRETQYF.

This clonotype was detected a few times. The rearrangement joins TRBV6-5 to TRBJ2-2; 10 nucleotides line up with TRBD2. The germline V gene has CDR1 MNHEY and CDR2 SVGAGI. This CDR3 is built from 15 residues. V lost 7 bases and J lost 7; bases outside the gene matches: 9. CDR3 protein: CASKIQREGGGELFF. DNA of the CDR3: TGTGCCAGCAAAATCCAGCGGGAGGGTGGCGGGGAGCTGTTTTTT.

The V gene is TRBV5-1, the J gene TRBJ1-1, with TRBD1 identical over 10 bases. The germline V gene has CDR1 SGHRS and CDR2 YFSETQ. The CDR3 covers 15 residues. Unmatched junction bases numbered 7, after V lost 4 bases and J lost 4 bases. The CDR3 spells CASSGGQGKVTEAFF. For the CDR3, the DNA is TGCGCCAGCAGCGGGGGACAGGGGAAAGTCACTGAAGCTTTCTTT. Filled out from reference TRBV5-1 and TRBJ1-1, the complete variable domain reads KAGVTQTPRYLIKTRGQQVTLSCSPISGHRSVSWYQQTPGQGLQFLFEYFSETQRNKGNFPGRFSGRQFSNSRSEMNVSTLELGDSALYLCASSGGQGKVTEAFFGQGTRLTVV.

The chain uses TRBV24-1 and TRBJ1-2, with no clear D. The CDR3 contains 13 residues. Trimming shortened V by 9 bases and J by 7 bases, and 17 bases separated the two germline ends. Per germline, CDR1 KGHDR and CDR2 SFDVKD. The CDR3 here is CATDPGLLGGYTF. CDR3 DNA: TGTGCCACCGACCCGGGTCTTTTAGGTGGCTACACCTTC.

This clonotype appeared many times. The chain uses TRBV10-3 and TRBJ1-6, with a weak D call TRBD1 (6 bases). The CDR3 is 14 residues long. The germline V gene encodes CDR1 ENHRY and CDR2 SYGVKD. V lost 2 bases and J 6 bases, leaving 8 bases between the germline ends. The CDR3 loop is CAISEQGSNSPLHF. The CDR3 DNA is TGTGCCATCAGTGAGCAGGGGAGTAATTCACCCCTCCACTTT.

The V gene is TRBV7-2, the J gene TRBJ2-3, with TRBD2 matching over 13 bases. Germline V CDR1 and CDR2: SGHTA, FQGNSA. The CDR3 covers 18 residues. V lost 2 bases and J lost 4; bases outside the gene matches: 9. CDR3 protein: CASSLRGQLAGGPDTQYF. CDR3 DNA: TGTGCCAGCAGCTTACGGGGTCAACTAGCGGGAGGGCCAGATACGCAGTATTTT.